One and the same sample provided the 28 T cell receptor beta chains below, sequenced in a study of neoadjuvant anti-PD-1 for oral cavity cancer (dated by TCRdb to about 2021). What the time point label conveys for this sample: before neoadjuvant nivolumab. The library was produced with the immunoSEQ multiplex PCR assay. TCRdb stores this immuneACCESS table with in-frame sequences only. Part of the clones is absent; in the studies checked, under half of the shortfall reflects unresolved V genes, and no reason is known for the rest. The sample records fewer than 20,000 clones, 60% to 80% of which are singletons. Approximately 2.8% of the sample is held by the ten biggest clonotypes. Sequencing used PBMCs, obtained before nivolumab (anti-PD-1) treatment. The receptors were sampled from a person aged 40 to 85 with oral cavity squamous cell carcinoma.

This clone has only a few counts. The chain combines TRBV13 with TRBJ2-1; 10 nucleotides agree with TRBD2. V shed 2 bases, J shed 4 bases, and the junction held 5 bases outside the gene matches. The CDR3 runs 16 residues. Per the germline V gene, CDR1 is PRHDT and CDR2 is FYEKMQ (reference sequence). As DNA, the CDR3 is TGTGCCAGCAGCTTAAGCACTAGCGGGACTTACAATGAGCAGTTCTTC. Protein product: CASSLSTSGTYNEQFF.

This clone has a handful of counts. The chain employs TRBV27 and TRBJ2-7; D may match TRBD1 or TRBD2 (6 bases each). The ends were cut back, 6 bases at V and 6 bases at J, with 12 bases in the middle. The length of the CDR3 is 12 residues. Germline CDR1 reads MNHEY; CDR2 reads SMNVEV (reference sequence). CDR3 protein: CASRGGSREQYF. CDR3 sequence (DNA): TGTGCCAGCAGAGGGGGGTCCCGCGAGCAGTACTTC.

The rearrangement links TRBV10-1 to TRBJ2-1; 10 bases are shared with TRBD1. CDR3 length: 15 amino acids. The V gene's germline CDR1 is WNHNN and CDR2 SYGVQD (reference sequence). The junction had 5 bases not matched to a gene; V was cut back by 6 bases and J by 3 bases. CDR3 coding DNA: TGCGCCAGCAGCCCGGACAGGGGGTTCTACAATGAGCAGTTCTTC. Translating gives CASSPDRGFYNEQFF.

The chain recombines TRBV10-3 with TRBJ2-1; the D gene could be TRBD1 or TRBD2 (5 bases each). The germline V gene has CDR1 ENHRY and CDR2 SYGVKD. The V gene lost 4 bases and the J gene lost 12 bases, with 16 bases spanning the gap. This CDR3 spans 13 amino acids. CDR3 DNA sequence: TGTGCCATCAGTGGCGAGTCCGGGACCTCGCAGTTCTTC. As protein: CAISGESGTSQFF.

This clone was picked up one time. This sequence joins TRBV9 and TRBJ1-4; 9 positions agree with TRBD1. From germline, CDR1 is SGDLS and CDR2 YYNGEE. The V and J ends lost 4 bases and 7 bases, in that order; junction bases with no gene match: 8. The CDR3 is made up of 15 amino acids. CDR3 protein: CASSLGQGRFEKLFF. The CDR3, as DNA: TGTGCCAGCAGCTTGGGACAGGGCAGGTTTGAAAAACTGTTTTTT. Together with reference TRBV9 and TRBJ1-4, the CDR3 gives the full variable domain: DSGVTQTPKHLITATGQRVTLRCSPRSGDLSVYWYQQSLDQGLQFLIQYYNGEERAKGNILERFSAQQFPDLHSELNLSSLELGDSALYFCASSLGQGRFEKLFFGSGTQLSVL.

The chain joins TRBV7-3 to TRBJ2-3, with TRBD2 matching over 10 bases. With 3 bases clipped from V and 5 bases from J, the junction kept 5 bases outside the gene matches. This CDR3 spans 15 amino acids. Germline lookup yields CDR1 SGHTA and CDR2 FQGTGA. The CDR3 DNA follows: TGTGCCAGCAGCTTGACAGCGGGAGGGCAAGATACGCAGTATTTT. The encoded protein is CASSLTAGGQDTQYF.

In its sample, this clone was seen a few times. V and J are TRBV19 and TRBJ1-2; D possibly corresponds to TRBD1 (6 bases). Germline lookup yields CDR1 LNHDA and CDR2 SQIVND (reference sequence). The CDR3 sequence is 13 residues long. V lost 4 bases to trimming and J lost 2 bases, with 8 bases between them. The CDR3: CASSTGGNYGYTF. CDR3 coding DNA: TGTGCCAGTAGTACGGGGGGCAACTATGGCTACACCTTC.

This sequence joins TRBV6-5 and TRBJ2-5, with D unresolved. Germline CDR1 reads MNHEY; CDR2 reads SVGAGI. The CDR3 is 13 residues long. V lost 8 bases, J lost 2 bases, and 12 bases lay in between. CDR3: CASYGGPQETQYF. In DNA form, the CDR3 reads TGTGCCAGCTACGGCGGACCGCAAGAGACCCAGTACTTC.

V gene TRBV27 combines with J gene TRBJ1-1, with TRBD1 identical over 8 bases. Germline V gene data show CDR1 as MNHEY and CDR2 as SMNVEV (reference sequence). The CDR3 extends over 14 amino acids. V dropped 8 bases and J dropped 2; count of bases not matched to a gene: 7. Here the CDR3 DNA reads TGTGCCAGCCGGTTGCAGGGGGCTAACACTGAAGCTTTCTTT. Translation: CASRLQGANTEAFF.

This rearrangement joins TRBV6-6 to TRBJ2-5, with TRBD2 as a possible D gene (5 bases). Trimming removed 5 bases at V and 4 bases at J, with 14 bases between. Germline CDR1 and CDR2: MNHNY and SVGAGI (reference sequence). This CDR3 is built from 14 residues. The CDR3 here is CASSATFSGETQYF. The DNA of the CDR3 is TGTGCCAGCAGTGCCACTTTCAGCGGAGAGACCCAGTACTTC.

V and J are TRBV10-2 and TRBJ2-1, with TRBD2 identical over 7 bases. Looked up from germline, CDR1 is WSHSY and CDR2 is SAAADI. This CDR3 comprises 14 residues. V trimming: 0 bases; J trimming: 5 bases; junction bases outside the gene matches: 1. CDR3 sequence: CASSESTSNNEQFF. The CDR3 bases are TGCGCCAGCAGTGAGTCGACTAGCAACAATGAGCAGTTCTTC.

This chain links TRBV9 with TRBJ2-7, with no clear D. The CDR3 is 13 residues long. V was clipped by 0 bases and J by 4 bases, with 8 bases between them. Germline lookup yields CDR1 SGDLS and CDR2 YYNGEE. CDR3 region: CASSVASLYEQYF. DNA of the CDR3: TGTGCCAGCAGCGTAGCCTCGCTGTACGAGCAGTACTTC.

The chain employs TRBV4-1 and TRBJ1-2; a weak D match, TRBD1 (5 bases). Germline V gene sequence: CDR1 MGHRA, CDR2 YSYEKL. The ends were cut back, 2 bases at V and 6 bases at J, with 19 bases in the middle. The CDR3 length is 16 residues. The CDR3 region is CASSQFGVGATNGYTF. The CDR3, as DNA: TGCGCCAGCAGCCAATTTGGGGTAGGGGCGACCAATGGCTACACCTTC.

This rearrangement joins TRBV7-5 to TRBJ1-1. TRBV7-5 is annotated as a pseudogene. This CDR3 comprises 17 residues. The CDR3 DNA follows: TGTGCCAGAAGCACCACATTTAGGGGGGGGAGGCACACTGAAGCTTTCTTT. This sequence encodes CARSTTFRGGRHTEAFF.

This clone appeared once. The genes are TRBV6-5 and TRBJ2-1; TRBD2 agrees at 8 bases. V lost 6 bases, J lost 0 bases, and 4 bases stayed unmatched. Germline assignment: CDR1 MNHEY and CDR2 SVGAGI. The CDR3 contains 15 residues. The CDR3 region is CASSLSGSSYNEQFF. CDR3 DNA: TGTGCCAGCAGCCTCAGCGGGAGCTCCTACAATGAGCAGTTCTTC.

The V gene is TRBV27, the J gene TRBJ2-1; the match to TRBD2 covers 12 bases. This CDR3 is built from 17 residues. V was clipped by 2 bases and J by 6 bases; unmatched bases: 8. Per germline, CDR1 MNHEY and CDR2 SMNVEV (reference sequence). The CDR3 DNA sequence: TGTGCCAGCAGTTTAGCTAGCGGGAGGGCTCGGGGCAATGAGCAGTTCTTC. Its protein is CASSLASGRARGNEQFF.

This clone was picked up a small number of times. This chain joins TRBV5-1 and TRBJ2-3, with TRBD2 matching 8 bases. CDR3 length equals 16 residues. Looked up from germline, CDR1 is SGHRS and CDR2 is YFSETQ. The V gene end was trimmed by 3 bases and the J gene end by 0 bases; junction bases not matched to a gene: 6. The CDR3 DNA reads TGCGCCAGCAGCTACTTACTAGCGGAAAGCACAGATACGCAGTATTTT. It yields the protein CASSYLLAESTDTQYF.

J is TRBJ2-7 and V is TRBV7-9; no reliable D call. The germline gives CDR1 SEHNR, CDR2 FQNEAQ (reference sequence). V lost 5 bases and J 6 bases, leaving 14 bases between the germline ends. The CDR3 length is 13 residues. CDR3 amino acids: CASSIMRMGEQYF. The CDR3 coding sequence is TGTGCCAGCAGCATTATGAGAATGGGCGAGCAGTACTTC.

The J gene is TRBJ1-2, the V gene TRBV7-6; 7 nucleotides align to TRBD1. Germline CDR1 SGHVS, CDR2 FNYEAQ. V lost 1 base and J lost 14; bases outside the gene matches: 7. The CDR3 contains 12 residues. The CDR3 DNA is TGTGCCAGCAGCTTAGACGGTGTGGGACAGACCTTC. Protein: CASSLDGVGQTF.

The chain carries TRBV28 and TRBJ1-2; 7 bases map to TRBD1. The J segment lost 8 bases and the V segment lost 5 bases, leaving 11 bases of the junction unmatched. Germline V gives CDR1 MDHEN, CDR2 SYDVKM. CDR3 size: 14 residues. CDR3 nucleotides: TGTGCCAGCAGTCTTCTACAGGGGTGGCAGGGCTACACCTTC. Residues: CASSLLQGWQGYTF.

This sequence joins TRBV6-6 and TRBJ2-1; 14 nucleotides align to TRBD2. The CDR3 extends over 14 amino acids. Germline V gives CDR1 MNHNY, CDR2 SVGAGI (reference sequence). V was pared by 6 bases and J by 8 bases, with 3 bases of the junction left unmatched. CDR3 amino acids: CASSLTSGRDEQFF. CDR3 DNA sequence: TGTGCCAGCAGCCTGACTAGCGGGAGGGATGAGCAGTTCTTC.

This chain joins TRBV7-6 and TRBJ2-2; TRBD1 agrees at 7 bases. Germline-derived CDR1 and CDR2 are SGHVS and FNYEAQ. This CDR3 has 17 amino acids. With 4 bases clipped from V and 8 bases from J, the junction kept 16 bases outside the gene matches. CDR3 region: CASSSSAGTAAGGELFF. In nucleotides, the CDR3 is TGTGCCAGCAGCTCCTCCGCCGGGACAGCCGCAGGAGGGGAGCTGTTTTTT.

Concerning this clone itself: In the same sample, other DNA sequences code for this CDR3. CDR3 region: CASSPGLMNTEAFF. The CDR3 DNA sequence: TGTGCCAGCAGCCCGGGACTCATGAACACTGAAGCTTTCTTT. This chain links TRBV5-6 with TRBJ1-1, with a possible D match to TRBD1 (5 bases). V was clipped by 4 bases and J by 0 bases, with 10 bases between them. The CDR3 is 14 residues long. The germline V gene encodes CDR1 SGHDT and CDR2 YYEEEE.

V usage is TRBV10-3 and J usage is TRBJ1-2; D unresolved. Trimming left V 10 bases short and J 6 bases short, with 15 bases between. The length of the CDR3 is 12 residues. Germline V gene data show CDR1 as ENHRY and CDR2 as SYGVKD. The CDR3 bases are TGTGCCACGAAAGGGCCAGACAATGGCTACACCTTC. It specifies CATKGPDNGYTF.

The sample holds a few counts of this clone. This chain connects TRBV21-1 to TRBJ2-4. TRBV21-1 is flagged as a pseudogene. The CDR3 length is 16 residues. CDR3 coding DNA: TGTGCCCGCCCACCTGGGACGGGGCTTCTGCGGAACATTCAGTACTTC. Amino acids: CARPPGTGLLRNIQYF.

In DNA, the CDR3 is TGTGCCAGCAGCTCGCAGGGGTCTGAGCAGTTCTTC. Protein: CASSSQGSEQFF. This rearrangement joins TRBV7-3 to TRBJ2-1; weak D call: TRBD1 (6 bases). V lost 4 bases and J lost 9, with 10 bases in between. Per germline, CDR1 SGHTA and CDR2 FQGTGA. The CDR3 contains 12 residues.

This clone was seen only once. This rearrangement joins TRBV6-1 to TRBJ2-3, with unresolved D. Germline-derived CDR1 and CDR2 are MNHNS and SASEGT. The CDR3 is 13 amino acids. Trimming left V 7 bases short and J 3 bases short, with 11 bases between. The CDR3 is CASNRLRTDTQYF. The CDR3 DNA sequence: TGTGCCAGCAACCGGTTAAGGACAGATACGCAGTATTTT.

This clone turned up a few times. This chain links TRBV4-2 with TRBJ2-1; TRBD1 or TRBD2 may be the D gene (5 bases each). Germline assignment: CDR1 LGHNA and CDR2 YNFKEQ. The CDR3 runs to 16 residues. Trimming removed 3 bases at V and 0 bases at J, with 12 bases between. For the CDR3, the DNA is TGTGCCAGCAGCCAGTCCGGGACGAGCTCCTACAATGAGCAGTTCTTC. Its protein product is CASSQSGTSSYNEQFF.